This T cell receptor beta chain comes out of a study of CD8 T cells in Susac syndrome. RNA amounts of about 0.5 to 1 ug underwent reverse transcription with random hexamers. An immunoSEQ multiplex PCR generated amplified TCR beta CDR3 products spanning 54 Vbeta and 13 Jbeta. TCRdb used MiXCR to reprocess the immunoSEQ multiplex PCR reads, holding one entry per CDR3 protein. The top ten hold roughly 0.3% of the sample, which has approximately 120,000 distinct CDR3 sequences, more than 80% seen once. High-throughput TCR beta sequencing covered peripheral CD8+ and CD4+ T cells. The multiple sclerosis controls were treatment-naive patients, and their relapsing-remitting disease was stable or active. Negative isolation yielded CD8+ and CD4+ T cells; FACS enriched TEMRA cells. V dropped 2 bases and J dropped 9 bases, with 11 bases sitting between them. The CDR3 has 12 residues. Germline CDR1 GTSNPN, CDR2 SVGIG (reference sequence).

What was sequenced was CD8+ T cells from PBMCs. The rearrangement uses TRBV30 and TRBJ2-1, with D possibly being TRBD2 (5 bases). This clonotype originated in a human donor with multiple sclerosis. CDR3 DNA: TGTGCCTGGAGTCTATCGGCGGGTGAGCAGTTCTTC. This encodes CAWSLSAGEQFF.